These T cell receptor beta chains were read from a single sample in a study of CD8 T cells in Susac syndrome. TCRdb ran MiXCR on the immunoSEQ multiplex PCR reads and lists one entry per CDR3 protein. The sample lists 150,000 to 200,000 distinct CDR3 sequences, about 94% occurring once. Sequences were obtained from CD4+ T cells from PBMCs. The receptors were gathered from a human donor with multiple sclerosis. CDR3s include the opening cysteine and the closing phenylalanine or tryptophan. The D gene is left open where the match is weak. The size of a clone is reported for some rows only, either as once, few or many, or as a class for expanded clones.

TGTGCCAGCAGCGACAGGGCGAACACCGGGGAGCTGTTTTTT	CASSDRANTGELFF	TRBJ2-2	TRBV12-3/TRBV12-4	-	TRBD1
TGTGCCAGCAGCAAAACTAGGATCAATGAGCAGTTCTTC	CASSKTRINEQFF	TRBJ2-1	TRBV7-2	-	-
TGCAGTGCTAGGTCCCGGGACAGCAACTATGGCTACACCTTC	CSARSRDSNYGYTF	TRBJ1-2	TRBV20-1	-	TRBD1
TGTGCCACCAGCAAAACCCCTTGGGAAAAACTGTTTTTT	CATSKTPWEKLFF	TRBJ1-4	TRBV15	-	-
TGTGCCAGCAGCCAATCTTCGGGATGGACTGAAGCTTTCTTT	CASSQSSGWTEAFF	TRBJ1-1	TRBV16	-	-
TGCAGTGCTAGTAGGACGGATAATTCACCCCTCCACTTT	CSASRTDNSPLHF	TRBJ1-6	TRBV20-1	once	-
TGTGCCAGCAGCTTTAGCGGGGCCGGAAACACCATATATTTT	CASSFSGAGNTIYF	TRBJ1-3	TRBV7-9	-	-
TGCAGTGCTAGAGATTCTGGCATAACCTTC	CSARDSGITF	TRBJ1-2	TRBV20-1	-	-
TGTGCCAGCAGCCAAGGTGCCGGGACTGACACTGAAGCTTTCTTT	CASSQGAGTDTEAFF	TRBJ1-1	TRBV4-2	-	-
TGTGCCAGCAGTTTGGGAGTCGTGGGTACGCAGTATTTT	CASSLGVVGTQYF	TRBJ2-3	TRBV12-3/TRBV12-4	-	-
TGTGCCAGCAGCCAACATGACAGGACAGATTCACCCCTCCACTTT	CASSQHDRTDSPLHF	TRBJ1-6	TRBV3-1	-	-
TGCAGTGCGACCGGTGCGGGACTAGCGGGGGGCGAGCAGTTCTTC	CSATGAGLAGGEQFF	TRBJ2-1	TRBV20-1	once	TRBD2
TGTGCCAGCTCACCCCCCGTCGGCAGGGACACTGAAGCTTTCTTT	CASSPPVGRDTEAFF	TRBJ1-1	TRBV18	-	-
TGTGCCATCAACTCGAAGACCTACAATGAGCAGTTCTTC	CAINSKTYNEQFF	TRBJ2-1	TRBV10-3	-	-
TGTGCCTGGAGTGTTTTACAGGGGACTGGGGCCAACGTCCTGACTTTC	CAWSVLQGTGANVLTF	TRBJ2-6	TRBV30	-	TRBD1
TGTGCCTGGGACGGACAGAGTGGGAGCTCCTACGAGCAGTACTTC	CAWDGQSGSSYEQYF	TRBJ2-7	TRBV30	-	-
TGTGCCAGCAGTGACTCGCTTTGGGACTATATTTCCTACGAGCAGTACTTC	CASSDSLWDYISYEQYF	TRBJ2-7	TRBV6-4	-	TRBD2
TGTGCCTGGAGTGTCGTCGGGGGAGGGTCTGAAGCTTTCTTT	CAWSVVGGGSEAFF	TRBJ1-1	TRBV30	-	-
TGTGCCAGCAGTTTATCGGGGGCGCAGAATCAGCCCCAGCATTTT	CASSLSGAQNQPQHF	TRBJ1-5	TRBV27	-	-
TGTGCCAGCAGCCCTGCGGGTCTAGGCAATCAGCCCCAGCATTTT	CASSPAGLGNQPQHF	TRBJ1-5	TRBV7-9	-	-
TGTGCCAGCAGCCCGCGCCCAGCAGGGGACACTGAAGCTTTCTTT	CASSPRPAGDTEAFF	TRBJ1-1	TRBV13	-	-
TGTGCCAGCAGTTACACCTCCTACGAGCAGTACTTC	CASSYTSYEQYF	TRBJ2-7	TRBV6-2/TRBV6-3	-	-
TGTGCCAGCAGCTCGGGGACGGTGAACACTGAAGCTTTCTTT	CASSSGTVNTEAFF	TRBJ1-1	TRBV9	-	-
TGTGCCAGCAGCCAAGCCAAGGGGTTTGGACCCCTCCACTTT	CASSQAKGFGPLHF	TRBJ1-6	TRBV14	-	-
TGCGCCAGCAGCCAAGAAAGTTCGGGACTAGCGCAGACCTACGAGCAGTACTTC	CASSQESSGLAQTYEQYF	TRBJ2-7	TRBV4-1	-	TRBD2
TGTGCCAGCACTGGACAGGTACAAGAGACCCAGTACTTC	CASTGQVQETQYF	TRBJ2-5	TRBV6-6	once	TRBD1
TGTGCCAGCAGCTTGGACACTGAAGCTTTCTTT	CASSLDTEAFF	TRBJ1-1	TRBV7-2	-	-
TGTGCCAGCTCACCAAATGATGTAGCGGGGAGACGCTACGAGCAGTACTTC	CASSPNDVAGRRYEQYF	TRBJ2-7	TRBV18	-	TRBD2
TGTGCCAGCAGCTTAAGGGCGGAATTGAGGGAGACCCAGTACTTC	CASSLRAELRETQYF	TRBJ2-5	TRBV5-4	-	-
TGTGCCAGCAGCCAAGTATTAGCAGGTCCCCGTGGGGCCCAGTACTTC	CASSQVLAGPRGAQYF	TRBJ2-5	TRBV3-1	-	-
TGTGCCAGCAGTCCCCGGGCGTCCACAGATACGCAGTATTTT	CASSPRASTDTQYF	TRBJ2-3	TRBV27	few	-
TGTGCCAGCAGACCCGGACTAGCGGGGCCCGGGGAGCTGTTTTTT	CASRPGLAGPGELFF	TRBJ2-2	TRBV12-1	-	-
TGTGCCAGCAGTCCGACCGGGACTAGCGGATTCGAGCAGTACTTC	CASSPTGTSGFEQYF	TRBJ2-7	TRBV7-9	-	TRBD2
TGCAGTGCTATCGGGACAGCTAATGAAAAACTGTTTTTT	CSAIGTANEKLFF	TRBJ1-4	TRBV20-1	-	TRBD1
TGCAGTGCGGAAAGGGAAAACACCGGGGAGCTGTTTTTT	CSAERENTGELFF	TRBJ2-2	TRBV20-1	-	-
TGCAGCGGAACCGGGACAGGGCCAGGCTACACCTTC	CSGTGTGPGYTF	TRBJ1-2	TRBV29-1	-	TRBD1
TGTGCCAGCAGCCCAGGGAATGAGCAGTTCTTC	CASSPGNEQFF	TRBJ2-1	TRBV7-9	-	-
TGTGCCAGCAGCTTGACAGACAACACTGAAGCTTTCTTT	CASSLTDNTEAFF	TRBJ1-1	TRBV5-6	-	-
TGTGCCAGCAGCGGGGTGACTGCAGATACGCAGTATTTT	CASSGVTADTQYF	TRBJ2-3	TRBV5-6	-	-
TGTGCCAGCAGTCTCAAGCAGGGGACCTCTGAAGCTTTCTTT	CASSLKQGTSEAFF	TRBJ1-1	TRBV6-6	-	-
TGTGCCAGCAGTCCTTTAGGACTAGCGGGGGCCGGGGAGCTGTTTTTT	CASSPLGLAGAGELFF	TRBJ2-2	TRBV28	-	TRBD2
TGTGCCACCAGACCCGGGACAGCGCGCGGCTACACCTTC	CATRPGTARGYTF	TRBJ1-2	TRBV15	-	TRBD1
TGTGCCAGCAGCGTAGGTGGGGGACAGTCAGCCTACGAGCAGTACTTC	CASSVGGGQSAYEQYF	TRBJ2-7	TRBV9	-	TRBD1
TGTGCCAGCAGTTTTCGGGTACATGAGCAGTTCTTC	CASSFRVHEQFF	TRBJ2-1	TRBV12-3/TRBV12-4	-	-
TGTGCCAGCAGCGCCTTGACAGGCTACGAGCAGTACTTC	CASSALTGYEQYF	TRBJ2-7	TRBV7-2	-	-
TGCGCCAGCAGCTTGGAGGATACGCAGTATTTT	CASSLEDTQYF	TRBJ2-3	TRBV5-1	-	-
TGTGCCTGGAGTGTAAAAGGGGCTGACACTGAAGCTTTCTTT	CAWSVKGADTEAFF	TRBJ1-1	TRBV30	-	-
TGCGCCAGCACCCTACAGGGACGCGGTGAGGGAGGTGGCTACACCTTC	CASTLQGRGEGGGYTF	TRBJ1-2	TRBV5-1	-	-
TGTGCCTTGACAGGGTCCTTGTTAAACGAGCAGTACTTC	CALTGSLLNEQYF	TRBJ2-7	TRBV30	-	TRBD1
TGTGCCAGCAGCTTAAGCAAGGGGGCTGCTGGGGCCAACGTCCTGACTTTC	CASSLSKGAAGANVLTF	TRBJ2-6	TRBV7-3	-	TRBD1
TGTGCCAGCAGGCCCGGGACTTCGGGGGAGACCCAGTACTTC	CASRPGTSGETQYF	TRBJ2-5	TRBV6-5	-	-
TGCGCCAGCAGTCAATCCGTCCGAGGGCAGGGGATACGGTATAGCAATCAGCCCCAGCATTTT	CASSQSVRGQGIRYSNQPQHF	TRBJ1-5	TRBV23-1	-	-
TGTGCCAGCAGTGAATATGTCCTTACCCAGCTACATGGCTACACCTTC	CASSEYVLTQLHGYTF	TRBJ1-2	TRBV2	-	-